This record looks at one TCR beta chain sequence and its context. The data originate from a study of shared clonotypes between healthy human individuals. Profiled with immunoSEQ multiplex PCR; TCRdb holds only in-frame clones, not every one. Of 2 million to 2.5 million clones listed, approximately 95% are singletons. Per the germline V gene, CDR1 is SGHRS and CDR2 is YFSETQ. Trimming took off 4 bases at V and 6 bases at J, with 19 bases between the two ends. The CDR3 totals 15 residues. Sequencing used naive CD4+ T cells from PBMCs. The subset is: CD45RA+ positively selected. V and J are TRBV5-1 and TRBJ1-2; D is possibly TRBD1 (5 bases). The sequence came from a man aged 18 to 29 in good health. Some clones in this sample may be carry-over from other donors' samples. The CDR3 DNA follows: TGCGCCAGCAGCCGTACCGGGGCCTCCTTGGATGGCTACACCTTC. The encoded protein is CASSRTGASLDGYTF.